This T cell receptor beta chain was captured by sequencing in a study of spatial heterogeneity in lung cancer. Between the trimmed V and J ends, which lost 5 bases and 7 bases, there was a span of 6 bases. This CDR3 spans 10 amino acids. The germline CDR1 and CDR2 sequences are DFQATT and SNEGSKA (reference sequence). This clonotype was detected many times. As to time point: sample taken at primary tumor resection. Samples were donated by 72 untreated early-stage non-small cell lung cancer patients. The sequenced material consisted of unsorted whole RNA from tumor, nontumor lung or frozen PBMC. Each molecule of TCR cDNA was tagged with one unique molecular identifier. TCRdb reanalysed the 5' RACE reads using MiXCR and keeps one entry per CDR3 protein. The sample gives about 3,100 distinct CDR3 sequences, approximately 4.8% of which show up once; about 17% is in the top ten.

Sequencing was performed on normal lung tissue next to the tumor, taken at surgery. The chain is built from TRBV20-1 and TRBJ2-1; D unresolved. This TCR was recovered from a male donor with early-stage non-small cell lung cancer. The chain's CDR3 is CSAGANEQFF. The CDR3 nucleotides are TGCAGTGCTGGCGCGAATGAGCAGTTCTTC.